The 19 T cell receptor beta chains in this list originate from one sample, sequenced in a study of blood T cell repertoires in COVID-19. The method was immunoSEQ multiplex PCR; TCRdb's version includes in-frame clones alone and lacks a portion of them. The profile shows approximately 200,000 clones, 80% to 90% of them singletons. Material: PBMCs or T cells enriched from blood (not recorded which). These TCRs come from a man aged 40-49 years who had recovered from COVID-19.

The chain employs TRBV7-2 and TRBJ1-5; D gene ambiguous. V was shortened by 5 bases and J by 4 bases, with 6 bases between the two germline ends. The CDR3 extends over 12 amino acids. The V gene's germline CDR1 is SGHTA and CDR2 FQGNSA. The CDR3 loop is CASSILNQPQHF. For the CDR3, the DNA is TGTGCCAGCAGCATTCTGAATCAGCCCCAGCATTTT. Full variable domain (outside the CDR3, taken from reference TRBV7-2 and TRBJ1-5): GAGVSQSPSNKVTEKGKDVELRCDPISGHTALYWYRQSLGQGLEFLIYFQGNSAPDKSGLPSDRFSAERTGGSVSTLTIQRTQQEDSAVYLCASSILNQPQHFGDGTRLSIL.

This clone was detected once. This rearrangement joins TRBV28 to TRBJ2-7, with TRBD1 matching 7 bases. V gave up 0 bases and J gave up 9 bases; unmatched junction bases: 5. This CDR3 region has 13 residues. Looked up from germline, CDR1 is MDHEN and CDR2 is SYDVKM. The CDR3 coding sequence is TGTGCCAGCAGTTTATGGTTCAGGGGGTTGCAGTACTTC. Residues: CASSLWFRGLQYF.

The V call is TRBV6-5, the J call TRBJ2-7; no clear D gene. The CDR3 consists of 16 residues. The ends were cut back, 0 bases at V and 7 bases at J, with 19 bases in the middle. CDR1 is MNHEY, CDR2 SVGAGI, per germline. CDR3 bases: TGTGCCAGCAGTTACTCGCTGACCGGCGGCATCGGAGAGCAGTACTTC. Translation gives CASSYSLTGGIGEQYF.

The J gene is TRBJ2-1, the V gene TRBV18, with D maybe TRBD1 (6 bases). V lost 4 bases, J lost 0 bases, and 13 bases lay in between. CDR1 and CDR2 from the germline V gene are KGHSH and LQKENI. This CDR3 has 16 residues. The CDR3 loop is CASSLTGLGSYNEQFF. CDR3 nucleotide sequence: TGTGCCAGCTCACTCACAGGGTTAGGCTCCTACAATGAGCAGTTCTTC.

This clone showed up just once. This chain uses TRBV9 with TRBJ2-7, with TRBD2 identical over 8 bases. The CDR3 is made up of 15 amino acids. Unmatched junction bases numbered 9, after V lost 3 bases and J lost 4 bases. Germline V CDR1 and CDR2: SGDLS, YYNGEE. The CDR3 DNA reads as TGTGCCAGCAGCGCCAGCGGGAGCGGAGAATACGAGCAGTACTTC. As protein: CASSASGSGEYEQYF.

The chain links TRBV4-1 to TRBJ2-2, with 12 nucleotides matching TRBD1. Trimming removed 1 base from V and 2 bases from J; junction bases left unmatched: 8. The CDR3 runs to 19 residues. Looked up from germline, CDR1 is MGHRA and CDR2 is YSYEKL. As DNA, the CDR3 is TGCGCCAGCAGCCAAGGGTTACCGGGACAGGGGGCTAACACCGGGGAGCTGTTTTTT. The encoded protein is CASSQGLPGQGANTGELFF.

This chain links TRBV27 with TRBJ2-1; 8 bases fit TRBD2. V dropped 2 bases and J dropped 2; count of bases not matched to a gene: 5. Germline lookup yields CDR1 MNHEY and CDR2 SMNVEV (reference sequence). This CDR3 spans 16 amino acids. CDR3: CASSLASAGAYNEQFF. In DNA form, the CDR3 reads TGTGCCAGCAGTTTAGCATCAGCGGGAGCCTACAATGAGCAGTTCTTC.

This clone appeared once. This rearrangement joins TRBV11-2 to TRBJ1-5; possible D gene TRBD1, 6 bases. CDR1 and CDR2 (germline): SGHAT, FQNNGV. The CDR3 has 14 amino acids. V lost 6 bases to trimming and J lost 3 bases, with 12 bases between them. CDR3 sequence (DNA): TGTGCCAGCAGTGACGGGACAAACAATCAGCCCCAGCATTTT. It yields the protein CASSDGTNNQPQHF.

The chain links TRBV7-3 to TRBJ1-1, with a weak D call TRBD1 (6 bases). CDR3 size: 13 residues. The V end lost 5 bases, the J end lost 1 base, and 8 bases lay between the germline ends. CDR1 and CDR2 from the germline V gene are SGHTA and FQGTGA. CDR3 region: CASSGQPNTEAFF. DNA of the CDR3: TGTGCCAGCAGCGGACAGCCGAACACTGAAGCTTTCTTT.

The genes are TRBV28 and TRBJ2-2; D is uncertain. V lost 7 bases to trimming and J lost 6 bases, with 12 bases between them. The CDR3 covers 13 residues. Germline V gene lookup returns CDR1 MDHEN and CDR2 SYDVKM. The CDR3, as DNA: TGTGCCAGCACCGTGAGGTGGTCCGGGGAGCTGTTTTTT. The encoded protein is CASTVRWSGELFF.

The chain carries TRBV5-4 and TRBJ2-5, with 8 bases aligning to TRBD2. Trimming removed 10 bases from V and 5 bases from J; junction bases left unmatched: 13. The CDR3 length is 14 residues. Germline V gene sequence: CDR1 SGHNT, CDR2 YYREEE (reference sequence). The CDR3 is CAFKLGLVGETQYF. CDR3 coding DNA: TGTGCCTTCAAACTGGGACTAGTGGGGGAGACCCAGTACTTC.

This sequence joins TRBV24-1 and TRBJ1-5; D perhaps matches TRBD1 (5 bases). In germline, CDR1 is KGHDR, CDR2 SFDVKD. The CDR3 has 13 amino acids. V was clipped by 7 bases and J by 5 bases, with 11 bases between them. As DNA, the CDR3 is TGTGCCACCAGCGACAGATACGATCAGCCCCAGCATTTT. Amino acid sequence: CATSDRYDQPQHF.

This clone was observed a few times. The CDR3 region is CASSGGQGAWETQYF. In nucleotides, the CDR3 is TGTGCCAGCAGTGGGGGACAGGGGGCTTGGGAGACCCAGTACTTC. The gene calls are TRBV2 and TRBJ2-5, with TRBD1 identical over 12 bases. Germline V gene sequence: CDR1 SNHLY, CDR2 FYNNEI. This CDR3 contains 15 residues. V dropped 4 bases and J dropped 5; count of bases not matched to a gene: 5.

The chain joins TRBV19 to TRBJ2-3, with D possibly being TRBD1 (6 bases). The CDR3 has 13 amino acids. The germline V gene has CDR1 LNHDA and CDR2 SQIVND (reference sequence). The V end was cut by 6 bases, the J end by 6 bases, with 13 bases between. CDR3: CASSIKQGDTQYF. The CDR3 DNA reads TGTGCCAGTAGCATAAAACAGGGTGATACGCAGTATTTT.

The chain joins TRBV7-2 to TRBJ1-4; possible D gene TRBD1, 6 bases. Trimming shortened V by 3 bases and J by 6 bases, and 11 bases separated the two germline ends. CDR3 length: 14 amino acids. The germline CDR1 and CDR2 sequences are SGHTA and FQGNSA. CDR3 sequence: CASSFGQRDEKLFF. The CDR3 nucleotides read TGTGCCAGCAGCTTCGGACAGAGGGATGAAAAACTGTTTTTT. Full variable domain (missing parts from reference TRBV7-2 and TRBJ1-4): GAGVSQSPSNKVTEKGKDVELRCDPISGHTALYWYRQSLGQGLEFLIYFQGNSAPDKSGLPSDRFSAERTGGSVSTLTIQRTQQEDSAVYLCASSFGQRDEKLFFGSGTQLSVL.

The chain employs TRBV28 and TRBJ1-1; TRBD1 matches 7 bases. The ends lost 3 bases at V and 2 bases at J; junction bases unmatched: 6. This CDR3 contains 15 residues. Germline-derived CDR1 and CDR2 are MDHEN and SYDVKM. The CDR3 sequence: CASSLGGQRNTEAFF. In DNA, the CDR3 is TGTGCCAGCAGTTTGGGGGGACAGAGAAACACTGAAGCTTTCTTT.

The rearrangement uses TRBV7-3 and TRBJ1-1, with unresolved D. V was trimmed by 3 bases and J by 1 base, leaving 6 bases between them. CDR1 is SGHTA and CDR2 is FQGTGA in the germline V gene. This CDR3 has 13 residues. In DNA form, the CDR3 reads TGTGCCAGCAGCTTGGAGTCGAACACTGAAGCTTTCTTT. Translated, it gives CASSLESNTEAFF.

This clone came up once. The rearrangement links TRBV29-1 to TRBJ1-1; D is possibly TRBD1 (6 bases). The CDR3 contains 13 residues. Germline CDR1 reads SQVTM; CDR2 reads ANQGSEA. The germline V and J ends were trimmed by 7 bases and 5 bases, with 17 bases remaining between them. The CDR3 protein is CSAGEGGGTEAFF. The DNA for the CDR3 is TGCAGCGCCGGAGAGGGGGGGGGAACTGAAGCTTTCTTT.

CDR3 protein: CSAHSYEQYF. For the CDR3, the DNA is TGCAGTGCTCACTCCTACGAGCAGTACTTC. The chain has TRBV20-1 and TRBJ2-7; D unclear. Trimming took 5 bases from V and 0 from J, leaving 2 bases between them. Germline loops: CDR1 DFQATT, CDR2 SNEGSKA (reference sequence). CDR3 size: 10 residues.